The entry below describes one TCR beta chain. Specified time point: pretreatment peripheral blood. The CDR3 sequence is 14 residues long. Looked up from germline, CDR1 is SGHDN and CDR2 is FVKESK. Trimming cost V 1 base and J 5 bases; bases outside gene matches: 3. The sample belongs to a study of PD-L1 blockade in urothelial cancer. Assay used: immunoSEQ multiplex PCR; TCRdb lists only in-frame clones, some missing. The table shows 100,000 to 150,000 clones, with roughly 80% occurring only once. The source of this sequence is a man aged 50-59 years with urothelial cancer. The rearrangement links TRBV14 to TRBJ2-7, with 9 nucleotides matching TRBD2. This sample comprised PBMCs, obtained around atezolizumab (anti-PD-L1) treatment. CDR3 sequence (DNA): TGTGCCAGCAGCCAAGGGGGACTAGCCGACGAGCAGTACTTC. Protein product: CASSQGGLADEQYF.